This T cell receptor beta chain stems from a study of blood T cell repertoires in COVID-19. Study-level background: Sources were T cells, B-cell-depleted T cells, or PBMCs; the material itself was cDNA or gDNA.

Under the authors' procedure: The authors estimated nucleated cell counts from reference gene primer amplification. The table came from immunoSEQ multiplex PCR; TCRdb's copy has only in-frame clones and leaves some out. V, J and clone size were drawn from that table, and D and trimming were deduced from the DNA. The sample carries 88,000 or so clones, about 85% recorded once. The receptor was isolated from a human donor in a cohort sampled during active COVID-19. What was sequenced was peripheral blood.

This chain's CDR3 is CASSPRTGENYGYTF. The CDR3 DNA reads TGTGCCAGCAGCCCGCGGACAGGAGAGAACTATGGCTACACCTTC. The chain combines TRBV7-8 with TRBJ1-2, with 7 bases fitting TRBD1. Germline-derived CDR1 and CDR2 are SGHVS and FQNEAQ. The V gene end was trimmed by 5 bases and the J gene end by 2 bases; junction bases not matched to a gene: 8. This CDR3 has 15 amino acids.